This T cell receptor (beta chain) was found in a study of CD8 T cells in ankylosing spondylitis. Study observations and caveats: A TCR beta motif made of about eight highly homologous variants seemed typical of ankylosing spondylitis blood.

This clonotype was counted between two and nine times. What it recognizes is unknown. Quantitative 5'-RACE with molecular barcodes generated TCR beta libraries. TCRdb re-analysed the 5' RACE reads in MiXCR, keeping a single row per CDR3 protein. The top ten hold approximately 1% of the sample, which has about 440,000 distinct CDR3 sequences, about 15% seen once. The V gene's germline CDR1 is SQVTM and CDR2 ANQGSEA. The length of the CDR3 is 13 residues. V was trimmed by 2 bases and J by 7 bases, leaving 12 bases between them. The sample taken for sequencing was blood, either unsorted or a sorted T cell fraction (not recorded which). This clonotype was sampled from a male donor with ankylosing spondylitis. The chain is built from TRBV29-1 and TRBJ1-5; no firm D call. The CDR3 DNA is TGCAGCGTTGAATCCTCCCCCGGGCAGCCCCAGCATTTT. It yields the protein CSVESSPGQPQHF.